These 24 T cell receptor beta chains share one sample of origin, sequenced in a study of T cell responses to AZD1222 COVID-19 vaccine. Sequencing was performed with immunoSEQ multiplex PCR; in TCRdb, only in-frame clones are kept and a portion is missing. The sample lists some 150,000 clones, about nine tenths seen once, with roughly 3.1% in the top ten. Sequences were derived from peripheral blood, sampled 28 days after the second AZD1222 dose. The source is an adult who received the AZD1222 COVID-19 vaccine.

The chain recombines TRBV19 with TRBJ2-3, with 14 bases lining up with TRBD2. Looked up from germline, CDR1 is LNHDA and CDR2 is SQIVND (reference sequence). The CDR3 is made up of 17 amino acids. The V gene end was trimmed by 5 bases and the J gene end by 1 base; junction bases not matched to a gene: 5. The CDR3 spells CASSPRGLAGGTDTQYF. The CDR3 DNA follows: TGTGCCAGTAGTCCCAGGGGACTAGCGGGAGGCACAGATACGCAGTATTTT.

This clone has only one observation. V is TRBV5-6 and J is TRBJ2-3; the D call may be TRBD1 or TRBD2 (5 bases each). This CDR3 is built from 18 residues. V was shortened by 3 bases and J by 2 bases, with 22 bases between the two germline ends. Germline assignment: CDR1 SGHDT and CDR2 YYEEEE. The CDR3 sequence: CASSSLGGTPRATDTQYF. Here the CDR3 DNA reads TGTGCCAGCAGCTCCTTGGGTGGGACCCCCCGGGCCACAGATACGCAGTATTTT.

The genes are TRBV15 and TRBJ2-3; TRBD2 aligns across 16 bases. CDR1 and CDR2 (germline): LNHNV, YYDKDF (reference sequence). Trimming removed 2 bases from V and 4 bases from J; junction bases left unmatched: 12. The CDR3 has 20 amino acids. This CDR3 is CATSRNTGTSGRARPDTQYF. CDR3 sequence (DNA): TGTGCCACCAGCAGAAATACCGGGACTAGCGGGAGGGCCCGCCCAGATACGCAGTATTTT.

In this sample, this clone turned up once. The rearrangement links TRBV19 to TRBJ2-3; a weak D match, TRBD2 (6 bases). Germline CDR1 LNHDA, CDR2 SQIVND (reference sequence). The CDR3 is 17 residues long. Deletions cut 3 bases from V and 0 bases from J, with 16 bases between. CDR3 nucleotide sequence: TGTGCCAGTAGTATTAGGGATTCGGGAGTGAGCACAGATACGCAGTATTTT. Translated, it gives CASSIRDSGVSTDTQYF.

The V and J genes are TRBV7-2 and TRBJ2-5; TRBD2 might be the D (6 bases). Germline V gene data show CDR1 as SGHTA and CDR2 as FQGNSA. Trimming stripped 4 bases from V and 2 bases from J, with 11 bases between. The CDR3 is made up of 14 amino acids. CDR3 region: CASSSLGLQETQYF. The CDR3 region has the DNA TGTGCCAGCAGCTCCCTGGGACTTCAAGAGACCCAGTACTTC.

The J gene is TRBJ2-1, the V gene TRBV29-1, with D perhaps TRBD1 (5 bases). Trimming removed 1 base at V and 9 bases at J, with 10 bases between. The CDR3 contains 12 residues. Germline values: CDR1 SQVTM, CDR2 ANQGSEA. CDR3 bases: TGCAGCGTTGAAGCACAGGTCAGTGAGCAGTTCTTC. It specifies CSVEAQVSEQFF.

This chain joins TRBV19 and TRBJ2-7; no reliable D call. V was cut by 3 bases and J by 5 bases, with 11 bases left in between. CDR3 length: 13 residues. The germline CDR1 and CDR2 sequences are LNHDA and SQIVND (reference sequence). The CDR3 is CASSIEGYDEQYF. CDR3 DNA: TGTGCCAGTAGTATTGAAGGTTACGACGAGCAGTACTTC.

CDR3 in amino acids: CASNEGQRVNTEAFF. For the CDR3, the DNA is TGTGCCAGCAATGAGGGACAGCGGGTGAACACTGAAGCTTTCTTT. J is TRBJ1-1 and V is TRBV5-8; 7 bases align to TRBD1. Per the germline V gene, CDR1 is SGHTS and CDR2 is YDEGEE. V lost 6 bases to trimming and J lost 0 bases; unmatched junction nucleotides: 8. The CDR3 is made up of 15 amino acids.

This clone came up once. The chain employs TRBV5-1 and TRBJ2-2; perhaps TRBD2 as D (6 bases). CDR1 is SGHRS, CDR2 YFSETQ, per germline. The length of the CDR3 is 14 residues. Deletions cut 8 bases from V and 3 bases from J, with 14 bases between. The CDR3 loop reads CASEAGTYTGELFF. Here the CDR3 DNA reads TGCGCCAGTGAAGCGGGTACTTACACCGGGGAGCTGTTTTTT.

This clone appeared once. V and J are TRBV5-5 and TRBJ2-7; D uncertain. In germline, CDR1 is SGHKS, CDR2 YYEKEE (reference sequence). Trimming removed 9 bases from V and 3 bases from J, with 22 bases in between. The CDR3 length is 15 residues. Here the CDR3 DNA reads TGTGCCACCCAACCCATGAAGGACGGGTACTACGAGCAGTACTTC. This gives the protein CATQPMKDGYYEQYF. The variable domain in full, completed from reference TRBV5-5 and TRBJ2-7, reads DAGVTQSPTHLIKTRGQQVTLRCSPISGHKSVSWYQQVLGQGPQFIFQYYEKEERGRGNFPDRFSARQFPNYSSELNVNALLLGDSALYLCATQPMKDGYYEQYFGPGTRLTVT.

The rearrangement uses TRBV27 and TRBJ1-5, with TRBD1 as a possible D gene (5 bases). The CDR3 loop spans 15 amino acids. Looked up from germline, CDR1 is MNHEY and CDR2 is SMNVEV (reference sequence). Trimming shortened V by 5 bases and J by 2 bases, and 13 bases separated the two germline ends. Here the CDR3 DNA reads TGTGCCAGCAGTCTACAAGTGGGGGGCAATCAGCCCCAGCATTTT. Translated: CASSLQVGGNQPQHF.

Note on this clone: Other nucleotide sequences in the sample specify the same CDR3. The rearrangement links TRBV3-1 (or the pseudogene TRBV3-2) to TRBJ1-2; D is unresolved. CDR1 and CDR2 (germline): LGHDT, YNNKEL (reference sequence). The CDR3 sequence is 13 residues long. V was cut by 2 bases and J by 1 base, with 5 bases left in between. The CDR3 DNA is TGTGCCAGCAGCCAACTCGTTAACTATGGCTACACCTTC. This sequence encodes CASSQLVNYGYTF.

The J gene is TRBJ1-2, the V gene TRBV6-5, with D possibly matching TRBD1 (6 bases). The CDR3 is 15 amino acids. V was clipped by 6 bases and J by 0 bases, with 14 bases between them. Germline CDR1 and CDR2: MNHEY and SVGAGI. Here the CDR3 reads CASRRSGATNYGYTF. The CDR3 DNA follows: TGTGCCAGCAGGAGATCAGGGGCCACTAACTATGGCTACACCTTC.

This clone has just one count. The rearrangement links TRBV19 to TRBJ2-7; 10 bases align to TRBD1. The length of the CDR3 is 15 residues. V shed 6 bases and J 0 bases; nucleotides not matched to a gene: 5. Germline lookup yields CDR1 LNHDA and CDR2 SQIVND (reference sequence). CDR3 bases: TGTGCCAGTAGCCCAAGGACAGGGGGCTCCTACGAGCAGTACTTC. Protein product: CASSPRTGGSYEQYF.

This chain joins TRBV27 and TRBJ2-7; possibly TRBD1 for D (5 bases). CDR1 is MNHEY and CDR2 is SMNVEV in the germline V gene (reference sequence). The CDR3 is made up of 13 amino acids. The V end was cut by 2 bases, the J end by 3 bases, with 8 bases between. Here the CDR3 reads CASSLTGVYEQYF. In DNA, the CDR3 is TGTGCCAGCAGTTTAACAGGTGTCTACGAGCAGTACTTC.

The rearrangement joins TRBV18 to TRBJ1-2; weak D call: TRBD1 (6 bases). This CDR3 has 14 residues. V was trimmed by 1 base and J by 8 bases, leaving 14 bases between them. CDR1 KGHSH and CDR2 LQKENI come from the germline V gene. CDR3: CASSPQNRVQGYTF. The CDR3 DNA reads TGTGCCAGCTCACCACAAAACAGGGTTCAGGGCTACACCTTC.

Details on this clone: This specimen includes other DNA sequences encoding the same CDR3. The V gene is TRBV18, the J gene TRBJ1-1, with a possible D match to TRBD1 (5 bases). The CDR3 runs 13 residues. Trimming cost V 2 bases and J 2 bases, with 6 bases left between them. Germline V CDR1 and CDR2: KGHSH, LQKENI. CDR3 residues: CASSPGGNTEAFF. As DNA, the CDR3 is TGTGCCAGCTCACCAGGGGGAAACACTGAAGCTTTCTTT.

This CDR3 reads CASSYGQEPGVAQHF. CDR3 coding DNA: TGTGCCAGCAGTTACGGACAGGAGCCAGGGGTGGCCCAGCATTTT. The V and J genes are TRBV3-1 (or the pseudogene TRBV3-2) and TRBJ1-5, with 7 positions matching TRBD1. V was clipped by 6 bases and J by 11 bases; unmatched bases: 16. This CDR3 contains 15 residues. Germline V gene sequence: CDR1 LGHDT, CDR2 YNNKEL (reference sequence).

The CDR3 spells CASSQVWQGREKLFF. The DNA for the CDR3 is TGTGCCAGCAGCCAAGTTTGGCAGGGGAGAGAAAAACTGTTTTTT. This chain links TRBV3-1 (or the pseudogene TRBV3-2) with TRBJ1-4; D might be TRBD1 (6 bases). The CDR3 runs to 15 residues. V lost 1 base and J lost 8, with 14 bases in between. The germline gives CDR1 LGHDT, CDR2 YNNKEL (reference sequence).

The chain couples TRBV28 to TRBJ2-3, with D perhaps matching TRBD1 (5 bases). In germline, CDR1 is MDHEN, CDR2 SYDVKM. V shed 5 bases and J shed 1 base, with 13 bases lying between them. CDR3 length: 15 amino acids. The CDR3 sequence: CASSQGRVRTDTQYF. CDR3 in DNA: TGTGCCAGCAGTCAAGGCAGGGTTCGCACAGATACGCAGTATTTT.

The chain links TRBV27 to TRBJ1-5, with D possibly being TRBD1 (5 bases). The CDR3 consists of 16 residues. V was trimmed by 2 bases and J by 0 bases, leaving 11 bases between them. Germline lookup yields CDR1 MNHEY and CDR2 SMNVEV (reference sequence). DNA for the CDR3: TGTGCCAGCAGTTTAAGGGCAGGGTCTAGCAATCAGCCCCAGCATTTT. It yields the protein CASSLRAGSSNQPQHF.

For the CDR3, the DNA is TGCAGTGCTAGTCTTCAGGACAATCAGCCCCAGCATTTT. The encoded protein is CSASLQDNQPQHF. V usage is TRBV20-1 and J usage is TRBJ1-5; D is unclear. Germline CDR1 and CDR2: DFQATT and SNEGSKA (reference sequence). With 3 bases removed from V and 3 bases from J, the gap between germline ends came to 9 bases. CDR3 length equals 13 residues.

The V and J genes are TRBV5-6 and TRBJ2-1, with TRBD1 matching 9 bases. The CDR3 extends over 15 amino acids. CDR1 SGHDT and CDR2 YYEEEE come from the germline V gene. Trimming took 4 bases from V and 5 from J; bases not matched to a gene: 7. The CDR3 spells CASSNPGQGNNEQFF. In DNA, the CDR3 is TGTGCCAGCAGCAATCCGGGACAGGGCAACAATGAGCAGTTCTTC.

This clone was recorded only once. The genes are TRBV30 and TRBJ2-7; unclear D gene. The length of the CDR3 is 11 residues. Trimming removed 3 bases at V and 2 bases at J, with 5 bases between. CDR1 and CDR2 (germline): GTSNPN, SVGIG (reference sequence). This chain's CDR3 is CAWSGPYEQYF. The CDR3 DNA sequence: TGTGCCTGGAGCGGCCCCTACGAGCAGTACTTC.